Below are 26 T cell receptor beta chains sequenced from a single sample in a study of response to subunit inactivated influenza vaccine. From the RT-PCR reads, TCRdb called clonotypes with MiXCR, one entry per CDR3 protein. The repertoire holds about 160,000 distinct CDR3 sequences, approximately 12% seen once, with 35% to 40% in the top ten. This material consisted of CD8+ T cells sorted from PBMCs, taken less than 25 months after vaccination. Source of these receptors: a man aged 45 to 70 who received an inactivated influenza vaccine.

The chain employs TRBV13 and TRBJ2-7, with 12 positions matching TRBD2. The CDR3 loop spans 15 amino acids. V shed 5 bases and J 2 bases; nucleotides not matched to a gene: 4. Looked up from germline, CDR1 is PRHDT and CDR2 is FYEKMQ (reference sequence). DNA for the CDR3: TGTGCCAGCAGCACCCGGACTAGCGGGACCTACGAGCAGTACTTC. This codes for CASSTRTSGTYEQYF.

The gene calls are TRBV5-1 and TRBJ2-1; no definite D call. The V gene's germline CDR1 is SGHRS and CDR2 YFSETQ. V lost 3 bases to trimming and J lost 6 bases, with 13 bases between them. This CDR3 spans 14 amino acids. The CDR3 reads CASSWLGLGNEQFF. As DNA, the CDR3 is TGCGCCAGCAGCTGGTTAGGTCTTGGCAATGAGCAGTTCTTC.

The chain recombines TRBV6-5 with TRBJ2-7; D possibly corresponds to TRBD1 (6 bases). Germline loops: CDR1 MNHEY, CDR2 SVGAGI. The CDR3 consists of 15 residues. Trimming removed 0 bases from V and 4 bases from J, with 13 bases in between. CDR3 protein: CASSYSGAGAYEQYF. The CDR3 DNA follows: TGTGCCAGCAGTTACTCGGGGGCAGGGGCTTACGAGCAGTACTTC.

This clonotype turned up a few times. The chain carries TRBV9 and TRBJ2-2, with 9 bases that match TRBD2. This CDR3 contains 16 residues. In germline, CDR1 is SGDLS, CDR2 YYNGEE. The ends lost 3 bases at V and 6 bases at J; junction bases unmatched: 9. The CDR3 loop is CASSAPGLAGAGELFF. Here the CDR3 DNA reads TGTGCCAGCAGCGCTCCGGGACTAGCAGGGGCCGGGGAGCTGTTTTTT.

This clonotype has ten or more counts. The chain is built from TRBV5-1 and TRBJ2-7; 8 nucleotides match TRBD1. The CDR3 is 14 amino acids. From germline, CDR1 is SGHRS and CDR2 YFSETQ. Losses at the gene ends were 3 bases for V and 3 bases for J; bases not matched to a gene: 5. CDR3 region: CASSWRGQDYEQYF. The CDR3 DNA sequence: TGCGCCAGCAGCTGGAGGGGACAGGACTACGAGCAGTACTTC. The full variable domain, its missing parts supplied by reference TRBV5-1 and TRBJ2-7, is KAGVTQTPRYLIKTRGQQVTLSCSPISGHRSVSWYQQTPGQGLQFLFEYFSETQRNKGNFPGRFSGRQFSNSRSEMNVSTLELGDSALYLCASSWRGQDYEQYFGPGTRLTVT.

CDR3 nucleotide sequence: TGTGCCAGCAGCGCTGGACAGGGCTATCAGCCCCAGCATTTT. Amino acids: CASSAGQGYQPQHF. The rearrangement links TRBV3-1 to TRBJ1-5, with 8 bases lining up with TRBD1. Unmatched junction bases numbered 5, after V lost 5 bases and J lost 5 bases. The CDR3 is 14 amino acids. CDR1 and CDR2 from the germline V gene are LGHDT and YNNKEL (reference sequence).

This chain uses TRBV7-9 with TRBJ2-7; D is unresolved. The CDR3 length is 17 residues. Germline CDR1 and CDR2: SEHNR and FQNEAQ (reference sequence). V lost 10 bases, J lost 0 bases, and 25 bases lay in between. The CDR3 nucleotides read TGTGCCACCGAAATTACTCGGGCCGACCCAAGCTCCTACGAGCAGTACTTC. Amino acids: CATEITRADPSSYEQYF.

V and J are TRBV5-1 and TRBJ2-7, with TRBD1 matching 9 bases. V was pared by 4 bases and J by 2 bases, with 7 bases of the junction left unmatched. The CDR3 runs to 15 residues. Germline CDR1 is SGHRS and CDR2 is YFSETQ. The CDR3 sequence: CASSPRTGDPYEQYF. The CDR3 DNA is TGCGCCAGCAGCCCACGGACAGGGGATCCCTACGAGCAGTACTTC.

This clonotype was observed many times. The gene calls are TRBV27 and TRBJ2-7, with D perhaps given as TRBD1 or TRBD2 (5 bases each). Trimming removed 4 bases at V and 6 bases at J, with 22 bases between. Germline CDR1 is MNHEY and CDR2 is SMNVEV (reference sequence). The CDR3 contains 16 residues. CDR3 sequence: CASSYPLGDHNCEQYF. The CDR3 nucleotides read TGTGCCAGCAGTTATCCCCTGGGGGACCATAACTGCGAGCAGTACTTC.

About this clonotype: The germline gene is not matched at one end of the junction; a read error may be the cause. The chain's CDR3 is CCADRVRGSYEQYF. The CDR3 DNA follows: TGCTGTGCGGACCGGGTTCGGGGCTCCTACGAGCAGTACTTC. The V gene is TRBV20-1, the J gene TRBJ2-7, with TRBD2 as a possible D gene (5 bases). Germline assignment: CDR1 DFQATT and CDR2 SNEGSKA (reference sequence). The CDR3 sequence is 14 residues long.

The chain uses TRBV10-3 and TRBJ2-3; the D gene is possibly TRBD2 (6 bases). This CDR3 comprises 17 residues. V was clipped by 3 bases and J by 4 bases, with 20 bases between them. Germline CDR1 and CDR2: ENHRY and SYGVKD. The CDR3 loop reads CAISDWAGGLHPDTQYF. For the CDR3, the DNA is TGTGCCATCAGTGACTGGGCCGGGGGACTCCATCCAGATACGCAGTATTTT.

J is TRBJ2-7 and V is TRBV7-9, with TRBD1 matching over 9 bases. The CDR3 spans 17 residues. Trimming took 4 bases from V and 1 from J; bases not matched to a gene: 11. CDR1 and CDR2 (germline): SEHNR, FQNEAQ (reference sequence). CDR3 sequence: CASSSGQGQVPSYEQYF. The CDR3, as DNA: TGTGCCAGCAGCTCGGGACAGGGACAGGTTCCATCCTACGAGCAGTACTTC.

The chain combines TRBV3-1 with TRBJ2-2; TRBD2 aligns across 7 bases. V was pared by 0 bases and J by 0 bases, with 4 bases of the junction left unmatched. CDR1 LGHDT and CDR2 YNNKEL come from the germline V gene (reference sequence). CDR3 size: 17 residues. CDR3 protein: CASSQDCLAANTGELFF. The CDR3 bases are TGTGCCAGCAGCCAAGATTGCCTAGCGGCGAACACCGGGGAGCTGTTTTTT.

This chain joins TRBV7-8 and TRBJ1-4, with D possibly matching TRBD1 (5 bases). The CDR3 is 15 residues long. V gave up 5 bases and J gave up 2 bases, with 12 bases separating them. Germline assignment: CDR1 SGHVS and CDR2 FQNEAQ. Here the CDR3 DNA reads TGTGCCAGCAGCCCCCGAGGGGTGACTAATGAAAAACTGTTTTTT. This encodes CASSPRGVTNEKLFF. Using reference TRBV7-8 and TRBJ1-4 for the parts outside the CDR3, the full variable domain is GAGVSQSPRYKVAKRGQDVALRCDPISGHVSLFWYQQALGQGPEFLTYFQNEAQLDKSGLPSDRFFAERPEGSVSTLKIQRTQQEDSAVYLCASSPRGVTNEKLFFGSGTQLSVL.

This clonotype was counted ten times or more. V usage is TRBV6-1 and J usage is TRBJ2-7; maybe TRBD1 (6 bases). This CDR3 region has 13 residues. V lost 5 bases to trimming and J lost 5 bases, with 13 bases between them. The germline gives CDR1 MNHNS, CDR2 SASEGT. CDR3 DNA sequence: TGTGCCAGCAGTCCACAGGGTTTTAACGAGCAGTACTTC. Its protein is CASSPQGFNEQYF.

This clonotype was recorded at least ten times. The genes are TRBV11-1 and TRBJ2-1, with TRBD2 identical over 10 bases. The germline V gene has CDR1 SGHAT and CDR2 FQDESV (reference sequence). The CDR3 extends over 18 amino acids. V lost 1 base to trimming and J lost 0 bases; unmatched junction nucleotides: 6. CDR3 sequence reads: CASSLDSLAGSSYNEQFF. CDR3 DNA sequence: TGTGCCAGCAGCTTAGATTCACTAGCGGGGAGCTCCTACAATGAGCAGTTCTTC.

This clonotype has ten or more counts. The gene calls are TRBV7-2 and TRBJ1-2; D is ambiguous. CDR3 length: 11 residues. V dropped 6 bases and J dropped 3 bases, with 5 bases sitting between them. The germline gives CDR1 SGHTA, CDR2 FQGNSA. CDR3 amino acids: CASSDHYGYTF. In DNA form, the CDR3 reads TGTGCCAGCAGTGACCACTATGGCTACACCTTC.

This clonotype was counted between two and nine times. The rearrangement joins TRBV7-9 to TRBJ2-6; 12 bases line up with TRBD1. The CDR3 contains 17 residues. Germline CDR1 and CDR2: SEHNR and FQNEAQ (reference sequence). J gave up 6 bases and V 6 bases, and 9 bases lay outside the gene matches. CDR3 DNA sequence: TGTGCCAGCAGTCACGGGACAGGGGGCTTAGAGGCCAACGTCCTGACTTTC. Amino acids: CASSHGTGGLEANVLTF.

This clonotype was recorded at least ten times. V gene TRBV28 combines with J gene TRBJ2-7; D not resolved. The CDR3 covers 11 residues. Germline loops: CDR1 MDHEN, CDR2 SYDVKM. The V gene lost 5 bases and the J gene lost 7 bases, with 9 bases spanning the gap. The CDR3 nucleotides read TGTGCCAGCAGTCAAGGAAGGGAGCAGTACTTC. Protein product: CASSQGREQYF.

This rearrangement joins TRBV6-5 to TRBJ1-1; D is perhaps TRBD1 (5 bases). Germline V gene sequence: CDR1 MNHEY, CDR2 SVGAGI. The CDR3 covers 15 residues. Trimming left V 4 bases short and J 0 bases short, with 12 bases between. The CDR3 DNA sequence: TGTGCCAGCAGTTTCCGTGAGGGGTTGAACACTGAAGCTTTCTTT. It codes for CASSFREGLNTEAFF.

This clonotype was counted many times. This chain uses TRBV4-3 with TRBJ2-3; no firm D call. This CDR3 region has 15 residues. The germline gives CDR1 LGHNA, CDR2 YSLEER. V was shortened by 4 bases and J by 3 bases, with 14 bases between the two germline ends. In nucleotides, the CDR3 is TGCGCCAGCAGCCCCACCCTAGGTCTGACAGATACGCAGTATTTT. It translates to CASSPTLGLTDTQYF.

This clonotype was counted a few times. The chain joins TRBV15 to TRBJ2-5; D perhaps matches TRBD2 (6 bases). CDR3 length equals 13 residues. CDR1 is LNHNV, CDR2 YYDKDF, per germline (reference sequence). V lost 1 base to trimming and J lost 3 bases, with 6 bases between them. CDR3 in DNA: TGTGCCACCAGCAGAGTAGCGGAAGAGACCCAGTACTTC. Translation: CATSRVAEETQYF.

This clonotype was seen more than once but under ten times. The chain has TRBV7-6 and TRBJ2-1; 7 bases align to TRBD2. The CDR3 runs 17 residues. With 2 bases clipped from V and 4 bases from J, the junction kept 11 bases outside the gene matches. Germline-derived CDR1 and CDR2 are SGHVS and FNYEAQ. The chain's CDR3 is CASSLPREAGKYNEQFF. The CDR3 coding sequence is TGTGCCAGCAGCTTACCCCGGGAGGCGGGGAAGTACAATGAGCAGTTCTTC.

This clonotype was observed many times. This rearrangement joins TRBV5-1 to TRBJ2-7, with 7 bases aligning to TRBD2. The trim removed 0 bases at V and 7 bases at J, leaving 7 bases unmatched. The CDR3 loop spans 14 amino acids. Germline CDR1 reads SGHRS; CDR2 reads YFSETQ. DNA of the CDR3: TGCGCCAGCAGCTTGGACGCGGGAGTAAGGGAGCAGTACTTC. It encodes CASSLDAGVREQYF.

The chain has TRBV11-2 and TRBJ2-3, with 7 bases fitting TRBD2. With V trimmed by 3 bases and J by 2 bases, 8 bases remained unmatched. The V gene's germline CDR1 is SGHAT and CDR2 FQNNGV. The CDR3 covers 16 residues. The CDR3 DNA reads as TGTGCCAGCAGCTTGCGGGAGTCGGTTAACACAGATACGCAGTATTTT. Its translation: CASSLRESVNTDTQYF.

This clonotype has a handful of counts. J is TRBJ2-5 and V is TRBV11-2, with 7 bases that match TRBD1. Germline CDR1 SGHAT, CDR2 FQNNGV. V dropped 1 base and J dropped 4; count of bases not matched to a gene: 12. The CDR3 length is 17 residues. CDR3 sequence reads: CASSLGFRGRFTETQYF. Written as DNA, the CDR3 is TGTGCCAGCAGCTTAGGGTTTAGGGGGCGCTTCACAGAGACCCAGTACTTC.